Listed here is a single TCR beta chain. The data belong to a study of blood T cell repertoires in COVID-19. Study information: COVID-19 samples, acute and convalescent, were from the United States, Italy and Spain. PBMCs, B-cell-depleted T cells, or T cells provided the cDNA or gDNA that made up the material.

Authors' methods: Reference gene primer amplification yielded estimated nucleated cell counts. The data were produced by immunoSEQ multiplex PCR, yet TCRdb's version contains in-frame clones alone and is incomplete. V, J and clone size are taken as reported in that table, and D and trimming were inferred from the DNA itself. The sample yields about 210,000 clones, around 80% seen once. This clonotype originated in a man aged 50-60 years with active or convalescent COVID-19. The sample consisted of peripheral blood.

CDR3 sequence: CASSPEPTGLKEKLFF. The DNA of the CDR3 is TGTGCCAGCAGTCCCGAGCCGACAGGGTTAAAAGAAAAACTGTTTTTT. The chain is built from TRBV27 and TRBJ1-4, with 7 bases fitting TRBD1. CDR1 and CDR2 (germline): MNHEY, SMNVEV (reference sequence). This CDR3 has 16 amino acids. The V segment lost 5 bases and the J segment 8 bases; nucleotides outside the gene matches: 14. Full variable domain (remainder filled in from reference TRBV27 and TRBJ1-4): EAQVTQNPRYLITVTGKKLTVTCSQNMNHEYMSWYRQDPGLGLRQIYYSMNVEVTDKGDVPEGYKVSRKEKRNFPLILESPSPNQTSLYFCASSPEPTGLKEKLFFGSGTQLSVL.